This T cell receptor (beta chain) was identified in a study of cytomegalovirus exposure and HLA in healthy donors. A multiplex PCR was run with 60 Vbeta primers and 13 Jbeta primers. The data were produced by immunoSEQ multiplex PCR, yet TCRdb's version contains in-frame clones alone and is incomplete. This table holds 150,000 to 200,000 clones, about three quarters found once. This CDR3 comprises 13 residues. Germline CDR1 reads SGHTA; CDR2 reads FQGNSA. V lost 3 bases to trimming and J lost 7 bases, with 9 bases between them. The source is a woman aged 40 to 49 in good health and CMV-seropositive. Material for sequencing was PBMCs. The chain joins TRBV7-2 to TRBJ2-2, with D uncertain. CDR3 protein: CASSFLSVGELFF. The CDR3, as DNA: TGTGCCAGCAGCTTCCTTTCAGTCGGGGAGCTGTTTTTT.